This note documents a single T cell receptor beta chain sequence. The antigen is undetermined. The sample is drawn from a study of post-analysis software for immune sequencing data. Study-wide context: Clinical courses comprised relapsing-remitting, secondary progressive and progressive-relapsing multiple sclerosis.

Overall study results and limits: Significantly decreased normalized Chao1 diversity was recorded for multiple sclerosis patients relative to controls. Higher frequency in patients than in controls was seen for five TRBV segments, with TRBV5-6, TRBV5-1 and TRBV20-1 among them. Co-batched samples clustered tightly together by F measure.

Libraries were made from TCR beta cDNA, and they carried unique molecular identifiers. Each CDR3 protein gets one entry after TCRdb re-called the PCR reads with MiXCR. The table has approximately 360,000 distinct CDR3 sequences, around 33% seen once. Germline V gene sequence: CDR1 MDHEN, CDR2 SYDVKM. The CDR3 spans 13 residues. Trimming took 5 bases from V and 3 from J, leaving 8 bases between them. Sequenced input: blood. The chain employs TRBV28 and TRBJ2-1; D unresolved. This clonotype was sampled from a girl between 10 and 17 years old with multiple sclerosis. CDR3 bases: TGTGCCAGCAGTCCATCCCTCTACAATGAGCAGTTCTTC. Residues: CASSPSLYNEQFF.